This T cell receptor (beta chain) was captured in a study of blood T cells in healthy people across ages (dated by TCRdb to 2015 to 2017). As for the study more broadly: Template switching captured roughly one uniquely barcoded TCR beta cDNA molecule per two T cells in model experiments. For two donors (one aged 18 to 29 and one aged 80 or older), the study analyzed two additional independent replicas of 1 million unique cDNA reads from the same blood draw. To track age-related changes in TCR beta repertoire diversity, the study relied on deep sequencing normalized with unique cDNA molecular identifiers. Donors of different ages were randomly distributed across sequencing lanes to avoid experimental bias. The donors were divided into four age groups: young (average approximately 15 years), middle-aged (about 39), aged (approximately 62) and long-lived (about 79).

Donors were a few dozen systemically healthy Caucasian individuals from Russia aged roughly 6 to 95 years. Each donor gave about 10 milliliters of peripheral blood, drawn into EDTA-treated Vacutainer tubes. Ficoll-Paque density-gradient centrifugation was used to isolate PBMCs, with at least 6.5 million per sample. Total RNA was extracted from PBMCs with Trizol reagent, with at least 5.5 micrograms obtained per sample. The percentages of naive CD45RAhigh/CD27high T cells were determined by flow cytometry on a PBMC aliquot from every donor. To note about this clonotype: Its binding antigen is unknown. Nothing much larger sits one base from this clone, and base qualities are not available.

Libraries were built with 5' RACE. TCRdb lists the instrument as Illumina HiSeq 2500. The second PCR ran for roughly 7 to 11 cycles and used a J-beta primer mix along with a sample-barcoded 5' primer. A unique molecular identifier was introduced onto each TCR beta cDNA molecule by a template-switch 5' adaptor carrying 12 random nucleotides. Each sample yielded at least 3 million CDR3-containing paired-end reads. All of the RNA was converted into first-strand cDNA using the Mint cDNA synthesis kit, with a TRBC-specific oligonucleotide serving as the primer. Following uracil-DNA glycosylase treatment, all cDNA underwent a first 18-cycle PCR with the universal primers M1SS and BC2_uni_R. The study's processing was this. Each sample was normalized by randomly selecting 1 million high-quality reads, each carrying a distinct molecular identifier. Reads with shared molecular identifiers were discarded instead of being binned into consensus sequences. CDR3 identification, clonotype clustering and error correction used MiTCR with a Q25 quality threshold and the strictest error-elimination algorithm. A nonparametric unseen species model using Euler transformation provided a lower-bound estimate of total TCR beta diversity. Using fastp trimming at Q25 and MiXCR clonotype assembly, TCRdb reanalyzed the public sequencing data and kept in-frame beta chains. Records with the same CDR3 protein are collapsed into one entry carrying the most frequent genes and DNA. The authors' filters were not applied to this entry. This sample comprises 700,000 to 950,000 distinct CDR3 sequences, roughly 64% of them detected only once. The leading ten clones occupy 22% of the sample.

From a lookup of the germline V gene, CDR1 and CDR2 are ENHRY and SYGVKD. The CDR3 goes from the cysteine to the phenylalanine over 13 residues. Only the CDR3 portion is preserved as DNA: 39 bases, with reading frame beginning at the first base. Trimming removed 11 bases from V and 4 bases from J; the gene matches leave 10 bases unexplained. Results and caveats for the whole study, not just this receptor: The CMV infection status of donors was not known, potentially confounding age-related changes in expanded clonotypes. Compared with the aged group, more naive CD4+ T cells, fewer expanded clones and increased TCR diversity were shown by the long-lived group, suggesting age selection. Observed TCR beta diversity correlated strongly with the percentage of naive T cells measured by flow cytometry. Since profiling was done on bulk unsorted PBMCs, naive and antigen-experienced compartments could not be conclusively compared. Estimates of total diversity based on one million sequenced T cells were considered lower bounds and underestimates. As age increased, observed TCR beta diversity per million T cells dropped in a roughly linear way, and a significant reduction was already evident by age about 36.

The receptor's source is a man aged 25 to 40 in good health. The sample comprised blood. The V gene is TRBV10-3 and the J gene is TRBJ2-5; 7 junctional bases match TRBD2. The DNA sequence follows: TGTGCCGCCCGACTAGCCCTTGGAGAGACCCAGTACTTC. The resulting protein is CAARLALGETQYF.